This TCR beta chain stems from a study of blood T cell repertoires in COVID-19 (dated by TCRdb to 2018 to 2020). In the study overall: The collaborator samples originated in the United States, Italy and Spain and spanned the acute and convalescent phases of COVID-19. Subjects who had been exposed to COVID-19, were actively infected with it, or had recovered from it provided the deeply sampled blood TCRbeta repertoires that made up the dataset. Where available, HLA class I and class II types were taken from metadata supplied by the sample provider and were not determined by assay-based typing. A freely available public database, intended as a resource for researchers studying the immune response to SARS-CoV-2, is where the repertoires were released. The prospective study material was composed of cDNA or gDNA derived from T cells, B-cell-depleted T cells, or PBMCs. The samples were drawn from two sources: the first 160 participants of the ongoing ImmuneRACE study, and approximately 1,300 subjects contributed by 6 global collaborators. Nearly every sample came with metadata listing a de-identified subject ID, COVID-19 status, age in years and sex.

Each collaborating institution followed its own protocols to collect whole blood in K2EDTA tubes. Collaborator samples were shipped for TCRbeta analysis as frozen whole blood, isolated PBMCs, or DNA extracted from either sample type. As for this clone: Its antigen target is currently unknown. The record has no base qualities; no much larger clone is one base away.

CDR1 is given as SGHNT and CDR2 as YYREEE, both from the germline V gene (reference sequence). The CDR3 has 13 amino acids, counting the end cysteine and phenylalanine. The kept DNA is CDR3 alone, 39 bases in frame from the first base. V loses 4 bases at its end and J loses 6 bases; junction bases beyond the gene matches: 4. Paper-wide results and their limitations: The amount of clinical and demographic metadata varied by source and participant and was provided uncurated.

TCRbeta CDR3 regions were amplified from genomic DNA by means of the immunoSEQ Assay, a bias-controlled multiplex PCR. In the paper's pipeline: The number of nucleated cells in each sample was estimated from the amplification of reference gene primers within the assay. Sequence reads were collapsed and filtered to measure the absolute abundance of every unique TCRbeta CDR3 rearrangement. For each sample, productive Simpson clonality was calculated by taking the square root of Simpson's diversity index across productive rearrangements. Here the immuneACCESS table is served through TCRdb, limited to in-frame sequences with V and J called. Missing clones are a known gap in these copies; in checked studies unresolved V genes cover under half, and the rest lacks a known reason. The V and J calls and clone size were taken over from that table, and D and trimming were inferred from the DNA. Within this sample are tens of thousands of clones, with around four fifths of them counted one time only. The leading ten clones occupy 5.3% of the sample.

The TCR originated in a man aged 70 or older with acute or convalescent COVID-19. The sample taken for sequencing was peripheral blood. Here the chain combines TRBV5-4 and TRBJ1-1, with 9 middle bases fitting TRBD1. The CDR3 corresponds to CASSRDREPEAFF. The DNA reads as follows: TGTGCCAGCAGCCGGGACAGGGAGCCTGAAGCTTTCTTT. The variable domain in full, with residues beyond the CDR3 obtained from the reference TRBV5-4 and TRBJ1-1 genes, is ETGVTQSPTHLIKTRGQQVTLRCSSQSGHNTVSWYQQALGQGPQFIFQYYREEENGRGNFPPRFSGLQFPNYSSELNVNALELDDSALYLCASSRDREPEAFFGQGTRLTVV.